The rows below give T cell receptor beta chains drawn from one sample of a study of blood T cell repertoires in COVID-19. Measured with immunoSEQ multiplex PCR; TCRdb has only the in-frame clones, and not every one. Of 290,000 or so clones in the sample, around nine tenths were seen once. Sequencing was done on a sample of PBMCs or T cells enriched from blood (not recorded which). Receptors were obtained from a woman in her 30s who had recovered from COVID-19. The CDR3 runs from the conserved cysteine through the conserved F or W. The D gene is left open where the match is weak. Clone sizes are given selectively: once, few, many, or a class where the clone is expanded.

>TRBD1|TRBJ1-1|15|NA|TRBV6-5
CASRTGEGLNTEAFF
>TRBD1|TRBJ1-1|13|NA|TRBV11-1
CASSHSGGTEAFF
>NA|TRBJ1-6|13|NA|TRBV5-1
CASRSSLSSPLHF
>NA|TRBJ2-1|14|few|TRBV6-2/TRBV6-3
CASSYRREYNEQFF
>TRBD1|TRBJ2-7|15|once|TRBV5-4
CASSSRRDRDYEQYF
>NA|TRBJ2-1|13|NA|TRBV5-4
CASSLDRYNEQFF
>TRBD1|TRBJ1-4|14|NA|TRBV19
CASATGTAREKLFF
>NA|TRBJ1-4|15|NA|TRBV7-8
CASSLAGQSNEKLFF
>NA|TRBJ2-7|15|NA|TRBV9
CASSPQTGASYEQYF
>NA|TRBJ2-3|16|NA|TRBV2
CASREIADTRTDTQYF
>NA|TRBJ2-2|15|NA|TRBV7-8
CASSLRPGAGGELFF
>TRBD1|TRBJ1-4|15|few|TRBV4-2
CASSQDGGRGEKLFF
>NA|TRBJ1-1|12|NA|TRBV29-1
CSVSPRGTEAFF
>TRBD2|TRBJ2-1|16|NA|TRBV11-2
CASSLGRGSSYNEQFF
>TRBD1|TRBJ1-5|16|NA|TRBV28
CASSSTGTGLRQPQHF
>TRBD1|TRBJ2-3|18|NA|TRBV6-2/TRBV6-3
CASSRRDRGPGGTDTQYF
>TRBD1|TRBJ1-5|14|NA|TRBV3-1/TRBV3-2
CASSLTGGWQPQHF
>TRBD2|TRBJ2-1|17|NA|TRBV29-1
CSVEGLAGGPSYNEQFF
>TRBD1|TRBJ2-7|18|NA|TRBV6-2/TRBV6-3
CASSYSKNRDRISYEQYF
>TRBD1|TRBJ2-1|16|NA|TRBV13
CASSLQQGRTYNEQFF